The 21 T cell receptor beta chains listed next were all sequenced from one sample in a study of shared clonotypes between healthy human individuals. Sequencing was performed with immunoSEQ multiplex PCR; in TCRdb, only in-frame clones are kept and a portion is missing. The sample lists about 330,000 clones; approximately 74% were seen once. Input material: memory CD4+ T cells sorted from blood. Subset of the sample: CD45RA-negative fraction. The receptors were gathered from a man aged 25-40 years in good health.

The V and J genes are TRBV6-4 and TRBJ2-1; 8 positions agree with TRBD1. Germline CDR1 and CDR2: MRHNA and SNTAGT. V was clipped by 0 bases and J by 14 bases; unmatched bases: 6. This CDR3 region has 13 residues. CDR3 nucleotides: TGTGCCAGCAGTGACTCTGGACAGGGTTACAAGTTCTTC. Translated, it gives CASSDSGQGYKFF.

The sample holds many counts of this clone. The chain is built from TRBV19 and TRBJ1-5; TRBD1 might be the D (5 bases). With 0 bases removed from V and 3 bases from J, the gap between germline ends came to 12 bases. Germline CDR1 and CDR2: LNHDA and SQIVND (reference sequence). The CDR3 spans 16 residues. As DNA, the CDR3 is TGTGCCAGTAGTATAGAACTGGGACGTCACAATCAGCCCCAGCATTTT. This codes for CASSIELGRHNQPQHF.

This chain links TRBV5-4 with TRBJ2-5, with D possibly matching TRBD2 (6 bases). V gave up 1 base and J gave up 0 bases, with 16 bases separating them. Germline lookup yields CDR1 SGHNT and CDR2 YYREEE (reference sequence). CDR3 size: 17 residues. In DNA, the CDR3 is TGTGCCAGCAGCTTGTTAGGAGGGAGCGAGTACCAAGAGACCCAGTACTTC. This codes for CASSLLGGSEYQETQYF.

This chain uses TRBV7-9 with TRBJ1-2; D is ambiguous. The V and J ends lost 7 bases and 8 bases respectively, with 17 bases between them. The CDR3 is 13 residues long. Germline CDR1 and CDR2: SEHNR and FQNEAQ (reference sequence). CDR3 nucleotides: TGTGCCAGCAAACCGACGGCGTTGGGAGGCTACACCTTC. Amino acid sequence: CASKPTALGGYTF. Variable domain in full (rest from reference TRBV7-9 and TRBJ1-2): DTGVSQNPRHKITKRGQNVTFRCDPISEHNRLYWYRQTLGQGPEFLTYFQNEAQLEKSRLLSDRFSAERPKGSFSTLEIQRTEQGDSAMYLCASKPTALGGYTFGSGTRLTVV.

This chain connects TRBV10-3 to TRBJ2-2, with TRBD2 matching 11 bases. Germline V gene data show CDR1 as ENHRY and CDR2 as SYGVKD. With 6 bases clipped from V and 3 bases from J, the junction kept 6 bases outside the gene matches. The CDR3 consists of 16 residues. CDR3 region: CAIRIAGGPDTGELFF. The CDR3 DNA reads as TGTGCCATCAGGATAGCGGGAGGGCCGGACACCGGGGAGCTGTTTTTT.

The chain has TRBV15 and TRBJ1-4, with unresolved D. In germline, CDR1 is LNHNV, CDR2 YYDKDF (reference sequence). This CDR3 has 16 residues. The germline V and J ends were trimmed by 1 base and 4 bases, with 13 bases remaining between them. The CDR3 DNA reads TGTGCCACCAGCAGAGGAAGCTCCCGGATTAATGAAAAACTGTTTTTT. Residues: CATSRGSSRINEKLFF.

The CDR3 DNA follows: TGTGCCAGCACCTCGTCAGGGGTGGATAATGAAAAACTGTTTTTT. Protein product: CASTSSGVDNEKLFF. The chain recombines TRBV2 with TRBJ1-4, with D tentatively TRBD1 (6 bases). The length of the CDR3 is 15 residues. The germline V gene encodes CDR1 SNHLY and CDR2 FYNNEI. Between the trimmed V and J ends, which lost 7 bases and 4 bases, there was a span of 16 bases.

The chain recombines TRBV28 with TRBJ1-4; 8 bases agree with TRBD1. The CDR3 runs to 15 residues. The germline CDR1 and CDR2 sequences are MDHEN and SYDVKM. Unmatched junction bases numbered 3, after V lost 6 bases and J lost 0 bases. This CDR3 is CASRPQGATNEKLFF. The DNA of the CDR3 is TGTGCCAGCAGGCCACAGGGGGCAACTAATGAAAAACTGTTTTTT.

This rearrangement joins TRBV5-1 to TRBJ1-1, with D perhaps matching TRBD1 (6 bases). The CDR3 consists of 14 residues. The V end was cut by 4 bases, the J end by 1 base, with 11 bases between. Germline V gene data show CDR1 as SGHRS and CDR2 as YFSETQ. CDR3 region: CASSPGHTNTEAFF. CDR3 in DNA: TGCGCCAGCAGCCCGGGACACACGAACACTGAAGCTTTCTTT.

This clone was picked up a small number of times. This chain uses TRBV10-3 with TRBJ1-1; tentatively, D is TRBD1 (6 bases). Germline V gene data show CDR1 as ENHRY and CDR2 as SYGVKD. The CDR3 is 12 residues long. Trimming removed 5 bases at V and 7 bases at J, with 11 bases between. For the CDR3, the DNA is TGTGCCATCAGTAAATACAGGGATGAAGCTTTCTTT. Protein sequence: CAISKYRDEAFF.

The chain is built from TRBV28 and TRBJ1-2; 12 bases line up with TRBD1. CDR1 and CDR2 from the germline V gene are MDHEN and SYDVKM. CDR3 length: 15 residues. Unmatched junction bases numbered 6, after V lost 5 bases and J lost 5 bases. This chain's CDR3 is CASSIPGQGAYGYTF. The CDR3 DNA is TGTGCCAGCAGTATCCCGGGACAGGGGGCTTATGGCTACACCTTC.

The chain uses TRBV6-1 and TRBJ1-1; TRBD1 matches at 8 bases. J lost 11 bases, V lost 4 bases, and 3 bases had no gene match. The germline gives CDR1 MNHNS, CDR2 SASEGT. The CDR3 extends over 11 amino acids. DNA for the CDR3: TGTGCCAGCAGTGCACAGGGGGGGGCTTTCTTT. Translating gives CASSAQGGAFF.

This chain joins TRBV6-1 and TRBJ1-2, with a possible D match to TRBD1 (5 bases). CDR3 length equals 16 residues. Germline CDR1 is MNHNS and CDR2 is SASEGT. Deletions cut 0 bases from V and 4 bases from J, with 15 bases between. The CDR3 DNA reads as TGTGCCAGCAGTGAAGCGGGAGGGCCAGGGAGCTATGGCTACACCTTC. It is translated as CASSEAGGPGSYGYTF.

This sequence joins TRBV25-1 and TRBJ2-7; D is undetermined. The V gene's germline CDR1 is MGHDK and CDR2 SYGVNS. V was pared by 2 bases and J by 2 bases, with 10 bases between. The CDR3 extends over 14 amino acids. The CDR3 region has the DNA TGTGCCAGCAGTGAACCCCTTTCTACCTACGAGCAGTACTTC. This codes for CASSEPLSTYEQYF.

The chain is built from TRBV2 and TRBJ2-1; D ambiguous. The germline V and J ends were trimmed by 6 bases and 7 bases, with 10 bases remaining between them. Germline CDR1 SNHLY, CDR2 FYNNEI. CDR3 length equals 12 residues. CDR3 DNA sequence: TGTGCCAGCAGGAGAGAAACTAATGAGCAGTTCTTC. Its protein is CASRRETNEQFF.

The chain is built from TRBV5-1 and TRBJ1-1; 10 bases are shared with TRBD1. The junction had 6 bases not matched to a gene; V was cut back by 6 bases and J by 4 bases. The CDR3 is 14 amino acids. CDR1 SGHRS and CDR2 YFSETQ come from the germline V gene. The CDR3 loop is CASTPGQGGTEAFF. The CDR3 bases are TGCGCCAGCACCCCAGGACAGGGGGGCACTGAAGCTTTCTTT.

The DNA for the CDR3 is TGTGCCAGCAGCGATTCGACAGGGGGCGCGTTCACAGATACGCAGTATTTT. It encodes CASSDSTGGAFTDTQYF. This chain joins TRBV5-5 and TRBJ2-3, with 10 bases matching TRBD1. Germline V gene lookup returns CDR1 SGHKS and CDR2 YYEKEE (reference sequence). J was trimmed by 2 bases and V by 4 bases; bases with no gene match: 10. This CDR3 has 17 residues.

This clone was counted only a few times. The CDR3 is CASSPTGTREETQYF. CDR3 nucleotides: TGTGCCAGCAGCCCCACCGGGACTAGAGAAGAGACCCAGTACTTC. The chain couples TRBV11-2 to TRBJ2-5; 8 bases fit TRBD2. CDR3 size: 15 residues. Germline trimming cut 5 bases from V and 3 bases from J; bases unmatched to any gene: 8. Per the germline V gene, CDR1 is SGHAT and CDR2 is FQNNGV.

This clone has only a few counts. This chain links TRBV6-5 with TRBJ2-7; tentatively, D is TRBD1 (5 bases). V gave up 7 bases and J gave up 2 bases, with 15 bases separating them. CDR1 is MNHEY and CDR2 is SVGAGI in the germline V gene. The CDR3 consists of 14 residues. CDR3 sequence (DNA): TGTGCCAGCACTAGAGATGGGGCTCCCTACGAGCAGTACTTC. Its translation: CASTRDGAPYEQYF.

The chain has TRBV7-9 and TRBJ2-7; possibly TRBD1 for D (5 bases). The germline V gene encodes CDR1 SEHNR and CDR2 FQNEAQ (reference sequence). CDR3 size: 15 residues. Trimming took off 2 bases at V and 2 bases at J, with 13 bases between the two ends. This CDR3 reads CASSLQGEGTYEQYF. Written as DNA, the CDR3 is TGTGCCAGCAGCTTACAGGGTGAAGGGACCTACGAGCAGTACTTC.

The chain joins TRBV6-5 to TRBJ2-2; the D gene is possibly TRBD1 (6 bases). Looked up from germline, CDR1 is MNHEY and CDR2 is SVGAGI. V lost 1 base, J lost 6 bases, and 15 bases lay in between. The CDR3 has 16 amino acids. The CDR3 loop is CASSYFFPQGPGELFF. CDR3 nucleotide sequence: TGTGCCAGCAGTTACTTTTTCCCACAGGGTCCCGGGGAGCTGTTTTTT.